One TCR beta chain is described in this entry. Its specific antigen is unknown. The record has no base qualities; no much larger clone is one base away. The germline V gene (reference sequence) supplies CDR1 MNHEY and CDR2 SMNVEV. Inclusive of the bounding cysteine and phenylalanine, the CDR3 is 13 residues long. Here the CDR3 DNA is all that survives: 39 bases in frame from base 1. Trimming takes 2 bases from V and 9 bases from J, and the germline ends sit 11 bases apart. The entry originates in a study of T cell responses to AZD1222 COVID-19 vaccine listed by TCRdb under 2021. Background for the entire study: A total of roughly 240 trial participants underwent TCR sequencing, of whom approximately 210 received two doses of AZD1222 and roughly 25 received two doses of the MenACWY control vaccine. Enrollment into the trials was organized by age into subgroups of 18-55, 56-69 and 70-plus years, and those subgroups contained roughly 140, 27 and 60 TCR-sequenced participants, respectively.

Results the study describes overall, beyond this receptor: Reportedly, almost half of the unique spike-specific TCRs recognized epitopes lying outside the regions that are mutated in the B.1.351 and B.1.1.7 variants. Conclusions about previously exposed vaccinees are limited, since just six AZD1222 recipients were seropositive for SARS-CoV-2 at baseline. Spike-specific TCR breadth and depth rose significantly after two AZD1222 doses compared with day 0 and with MenACWY recipients. Because no day 14 peak-response samples were available, the repertoires could be characterized only after the peak T cell response. The vaccine-associated CD4 TCRs covered the entire spike protein, and the dominant responses fell in regions 160-218 and 743-854. Participants were mostly white British, with more females than males. The authors suggested clonal diversity may have been underestimated. In the small 56-69-year group, the increase in depth fell short of significance, most likely because of low power.

The CDR3 regions of human TCRbeta chains were subjected to immunosequencing. As for the authors' bioinformatics: Repertoire TCRs were checked for matches against a reference library of SARS-CoV-2-specific TCRs that had been generated using the MIRA antigen-specificity platform. Breadth meant the fraction of unique TCRs that were SARS-CoV-2-associated, whereas depth meant the fraction of total T cells that were SARS-CoV-2-associated. Using the MIRA data, every spike-specific TCR was mapped to the spike region that the TCR reacted to and assigned to either a CD4 or a CD8 class. Log10-transformed breadth and depth values were compared by one-way ANOVA with Sidak's multiple comparisons tests. TCRdb took over this immuneACCESS table, retaining in-frame rearrangements with V and J assigned. Such tables are incomplete; in checked studies, under half of the missing clones stem from an unresolved V gene, and the remainder is unexplained. V, J and clone size are taken as reported in that table, and D and trimming were inferred from the DNA itself. Within this sample are approximately 150,000 clones, with approximately 89% of them counted one time only. Under 2% of the sample is held by the ten biggest clonotypes.

The time point label, as the study defines it: about 28 days (+/-7) after the second vaccine dose. AZD1222 recipients given second doses at about 4 weeks or at about 12 weeks were pooled, since spike-specific TCR depth and breadth were not found to differ between the two schedules. Vaccinee samples came from UK trials COV001 and COV002, including a single-blind randomized controlled phase 2/3 trial of AZD1222 (ChAdOx1 nCoV-19) in healthy adults. For TCRbeta chain sequencing, PBMC samples from trial participants were taken at day 0 and at day 28 after the second dose. This sample comprised peripheral blood, obtained 28 days after the second AZD1222 dose. The rearranged chain carries TRBV27 and TRBJ2-1, with a weak D call of TRBD1 (7 bases match). The receptor comes from an adult who received the AZD1222 COVID-19 vaccine. The nucleotide sequence is given as TGTGCCAGCAGTTTAGCGGGACAGCTTGAGCAGTTCTTC. Translated, this is CASSLAGQLEQFF.